The 3 T cell receptor beta chains reported below all come from one sample, sequenced in a study of long-term antiretroviral therapy in people with HIV. Assay version v3.0 of immunoSEQ was used, and it was run at survey level. The data were produced by immunoSEQ multiplex PCR, yet TCRdb's version contains in-frame clones alone and is incomplete. The table lists around 26,000 clones, 90% to 95% of them singletons, with more than 8% in the top ten. The source was unsorted PBMCs, collected 7.6 years after starting antiretroviral therapy. All receptors derive from a middle-aged woman with HIV.

The CDR3 is CATWTANTEAFF. The DNA for the CDR3 is TGTGCCACATGGACAGCGAACACTGAAGCTTTCTTT. The chain combines TRBV10-3 with TRBJ1-1; D possibly corresponds to TRBD1 (6 bases). V lost 10 bases, J lost 1 base, and 10 bases lay in between. Germline-derived CDR1 and CDR2 are ENHRY and SYGVKD. CDR3 length: 12 amino acids.

The chain carries TRBV4-3 and TRBJ2-2; the D gene is possibly TRBD1 (6 bases). With 4 bases removed from V and 3 bases from J, the gap between germline ends came to 21 bases. Germline V gives CDR1 LGHNA, CDR2 YSLEER. The CDR3 covers 18 residues. CDR3 nucleotide sequence: TGCGCCAGCAGCCCAGAACCTCCGGGACAAAGGGACACCGGGGAGCTGTTTTTT. Amino acid sequence: CASSPEPPGQRDTGELFF.

The rearrangement joins TRBV9 to TRBJ1-6; 9 bases agree with TRBD1. V lost 4 bases to trimming and J lost 6 bases; unmatched junction nucleotides: 11. CDR1 is SGDLS and CDR2 is YYNGEE in the germline V gene. The CDR3 has 17 residues. The CDR3 loop is CASSPDRGVFGNSPLHF. The CDR3 DNA reads TGTGCCAGCAGCCCAGACAGGGGGGTTTTCGGTAATTCACCCCTCCACTTT.